This T cell receptor beta chain was recovered during a study of T cells after yellow fever vaccination. At least ten counts were recorded for this clonotype. The junction had 5 bases not matched to a gene; V was cut back by 3 bases and J by 5 bases. Germline V gene lookup returns CDR1 SGHDT and CDR2 YYEEEE. This CDR3 region has 15 residues. 5'RACE template switching produced TCR cDNA carrying a universal primer site and UMIs. TCRdb re-derived calls from the 5' RACE reads in MiXCR, one entry per CDR3 protein. This table holds about 360,000 distinct CDR3 sequences, 6.2% found once. This TCR derives from a man aged 30 to 45 who received the YFV17D yellow fever vaccine. The chain links TRBV5-6 to TRBJ2-6; TRBD1 matches 7 bases. Sequenced here: PBMCs, sampled 5 days after the yellow fever booster vaccination. The CDR3: CASSYRQGWANVLTF. The DNA of the CDR3 is TGTGCCAGCAGCTACCGACAGGGTTGGGCCAACGTCCTGACTTTC.